This TCR beta chain was sequenced during a study of blood T cells in healthy people across ages. The study, taken as a whole, reports: Estimates of total diversity, which came from one million sequenced T cells, were considered to be underestimates.

For the second PCR, which ran for about 6 to 11 cycles, a sample-barcoded 5' primer and a J-beta primer mix were used. TCRdb used MiXCR to reprocess the 5' RACE reads, holding one entry per CDR3 protein. The sample holds 700,000 to 900,000 distinct CDR3 sequences, about 55% seen once. The CDR3 spans 16 residues. V was shortened by 3 bases and J by 0 bases, with 12 bases between the two germline ends. As to this clonotype: Its antigen is undetermined.

The sample taken for sequencing was blood. This TCR was sampled from a man older than 75 in good health. The V call is TRBV12-3 or TRBV12-4, the J call TRBJ2-4, with D possibly being TRBD1 (5 bases). In DNA, the CDR3 is TGTGCCAGCAGTTTTAGGGCAGGGTCAGCCAAAAACATTCAGTACTTC. Translated, it gives CASSFRAGSAKNIQYF.